A single sample is the source of the 19 T cell receptor beta chains below, sequenced in a study of OX40 agonist ivuxolimab in advanced cancers. Clones were sequenced by immunoSEQ multiplex PCR, and TCRdb holds only the in-frame ones, with some missing. The sample shows 45,000 to 50,000 clones, around 90% of them seen only once. The specimen was CD4+ or CD8+ T cells sorted from blood, collected in a trial of the OX40 agonist ivuxolimab. These TCRs come from an adult with an advanced solid tumor such as melanoma, head and neck, liver or kidney cancer.

This chain uses TRBV6-6 with TRBJ1-2; D is possibly TRBD1 (5 bases). The V gene's germline CDR1 is MNHNY and CDR2 SVGAGI (reference sequence). The CDR3 extends over 11 amino acids. Trimming stripped 7 bases from V and 5 bases from J, with 8 bases between. CDR3 coding DNA: TGTGCCAGCATGGACAATTATGGCTACACCTTC. Amino acids: CASMDNYGYTF.

The chain joins TRBV4-3 to TRBJ2-5, with 11 bases lining up with TRBD2. The V gene's germline CDR1 is LGHNA and CDR2 YSLEER. The CDR3 consists of 17 residues. The J segment lost 0 bases and the V segment lost 1 base, leaving 4 bases of the junction unmatched. CDR3 residues: CASSQVASGGYQETQYF. The CDR3 DNA reads as TGCGCCAGCAGCCAAGTGGCTAGCGGGGGGTACCAAGAGACCCAGTACTTC.

The rearrangement links TRBV5-6 to TRBJ1-2, with a weak D call TRBD1 (5 bases). Looked up from germline, CDR1 is SGHDT and CDR2 is YYEEEE. CDR3 length equals 14 residues. Trimming stripped 1 base from V and 4 bases from J, with 11 bases between. This chain's CDR3 is CASSLSGGSYGYTF. The CDR3 nucleotides read TGTGCCAGCAGCTTGTCGGGGGGAAGCTATGGCTACACCTTC. The full variable domain, in which reference TRBV5-6 and TRBJ1-2 provide the parts outside the CDR3, is DAGVTQSPTHLIKTRGQQVTLRCSPKSGHDTVSWYQQALGQGPQFIFQYYEEEERQRGNFPDRFSGHQFPNYSSELNVNALLLGDSALYLCASSLSGGSYGYTFGSGTRLTVV.

The chain uses TRBV15 and TRBJ1-2, with a weak D call TRBD1 (5 bases). The CDR3 extends over 16 amino acids. The V gene's germline CDR1 is LNHNV and CDR2 YYDKDF (reference sequence). Deletions cut 1 base from V and 8 bases from J, with 20 bases between. The CDR3, as DNA: TGTGCCACCAGCAGAGTATCATACGAAGTCAGGGACGGCTACACCTTC. Protein product: CATSRVSYEVRDGYTF.

The V gene is TRBV10-3, the J gene TRBJ1-2, with no clear D. Germline CDR1 ENHRY, CDR2 SYGVKD. Trimming cost V 3 bases and J 4 bases, with 12 bases left between them. The CDR3 covers 14 residues. CDR3 DNA: TGTGCCATCAGTGAACTTGGTGGCATCTATGGCTACACCTTC. This codes for CAISELGGIYGYTF.

The V and J genes are TRBV19 and TRBJ2-3; weak D call: TRBD1 (5 bases). V was trimmed by 3 bases and J by 2 bases, leaving 12 bases between them. CDR3 size: 15 residues. Germline values: CDR1 LNHDA, CDR2 SQIVND (reference sequence). The CDR3 sequence is CASSIGALDTDTQYF. The CDR3 region has the DNA TGTGCCAGTAGTATTGGGGCCCTGGACACAGATACGCAGTATTTT. The full variable domain, its missing parts supplied by reference TRBV19 and TRBJ2-3, is DGGITQSPKYLFRKEGQNVTLSCEQNLNHDAMYWYRQDPGQGLRLIYYSQIVNDFQKGDIAEGYSVSREKKESFPLTVTSAQKNPTAFYLCASSIGALDTDTQYFGPGTRLTVL.

This clone was detected a few times. The chain carries TRBV25-1 and TRBJ2-3; 9 nucleotides match TRBD2. J was trimmed by 1 base and V by 0 bases; bases with no gene match: 5. Germline V gene sequence: CDR1 MGHDK, CDR2 SYGVNS. The CDR3 is 17 residues long. For the CDR3, the DNA is TGTGCCAGCAGTGAATATACAAGCGGGGGGCGCACAGATACGCAGTATTTT. It is translated as CASSEYTSGGRTDTQYF.

The chain links TRBV7-9 to TRBJ2-7; D perhaps matches TRBD1 (7 bases). V was clipped by 5 bases and J by 2 bases, with 13 bases between them. Per germline, CDR1 SEHNR and CDR2 FQNEAQ (reference sequence). CDR3 length equals 14 residues. The CDR3 DNA follows: TGTGCCAGCAGCGGAGGGGGCCGGACCTACGAGCAGTACTTC. It translates to CASSGGGRTYEQYF.

V gene TRBV7-9 combines with J gene TRBJ1-6, with D possibly matching TRBD1 (6 bases). The germline V gene encodes CDR1 SEHNR and CDR2 FQNEAQ (reference sequence). Deletions cut 5 bases from V and 7 bases from J, with 12 bases between. The CDR3 spans 14 residues. CDR3 DNA: TGTGCCAGCAGCGGCGGGACATGGAATTCACCCCTCCACTTT. It encodes CASSGGTWNSPLHF.

This chain links TRBV29-1 with TRBJ2-2, with D maybe TRBD2 (5 bases). Germline CDR1 SQVTM, CDR2 ANQGSEA. V lost 3 bases and J 2 bases, leaving 7 bases between the germline ends. This CDR3 is built from 13 residues. CDR3 residues: CSVDSVNTGELFF. The CDR3 DNA follows: TGCAGCGTTGATAGCGTTAACACCGGGGAGCTGTTTTTT.

This chain uses TRBV7-9 with TRBJ2-3; TRBD2 is a possible D gene (5 bases). This CDR3 region has 15 residues. Germline V CDR1 and CDR2: SEHNR, FQNEAQ (reference sequence). Trimming removed 7 bases at V and 6 bases at J, with 20 bases between. The CDR3 protein is CASNKPAADMDTQYF. For the CDR3, the DNA is TGTGCCAGCAATAAACCAGCGGCTGACATGGATACGCAGTATTTT.

This chain connects TRBV19 to TRBJ2-5; 12 positions match TRBD1. CDR1 and CDR2 (germline): LNHDA, SQIVND (reference sequence). With 5 bases clipped from V and 0 bases from J, the junction kept 7 bases outside the gene matches. The CDR3 loop spans 17 amino acids. In nucleotides, the CDR3 is TGTGCCAGTAGTGAGGGGGACAGGGGGCCCTACCAAGAGACCCAGTACTTC. Translation: CASSEGDRGPYQETQYF.

The J gene is TRBJ2-3, the V gene TRBV6-5; the D gene is possibly TRBD2 (7 bases). Trimming took off 2 bases at V and 2 bases at J, with 8 bases between the two ends. The CDR3 spans 14 residues. Germline CDR1 and CDR2: MNHEY and SVGAGI. In DNA, the CDR3 is TGTGCCAGCAGTTACGGGGGGGCCACAGATACGCAGTATTTT. Translating gives CASSYGGATDTQYF.

V usage is TRBV13 and J usage is TRBJ1-2, with a weak D call TRBD1 (6 bases). V lost 2 bases and J 0 bases, leaving 7 bases between the germline ends. CDR3 length equals 14 residues. Germline CDR1 is PRHDT and CDR2 is FYEKMQ (reference sequence). The DNA for the CDR3 is TGTGCCAGCAGCTTAAGGGGGGCTAACTATGGCTACACCTTC. Amino acid sequence: CASSLRGANYGYTF.

The chain carries TRBV7-8 and TRBJ1-2, with D hard to call. The germline gives CDR1 SGHVS, CDR2 FQNEAQ. V lost 6 bases, J lost 0 bases, and 8 bases lay in between. The CDR3 sequence is 13 residues long. The CDR3 region is CASRGSTNYGYTF. CDR3 coding DNA: TGTGCCAGCAGGGGTAGTACTAACTATGGCTACACCTTC.

Sample share makes this clone medium-sized. The genes are TRBV12-5 and TRBJ1-1; D uncertain. V was clipped by 2 bases and J by 5 bases, with 6 bases between them. This CDR3 is 12 amino acids long. The germline CDR1 and CDR2 sequences are LGHNT and FRNRAP. The DNA for the CDR3 is TGTGCTAGTGGTTTGTCGGGTACTGAAGCTTTCTTT. This translates into CASGLSGTEAFF.

The rearrangement uses TRBV15 and TRBJ2-7; a possible D gene is TRBD2 (6 bases). The CDR3 loop spans 13 amino acids. Germline V gives CDR1 LNHNV, CDR2 YYDKDF (reference sequence). Between the trimmed V and J ends, which lost 0 bases and 4 bases, there was a span of 7 bases. CDR3 in DNA: TGTGCCACCAGCAGAGAGGGGAGGTACGAGCAGTACTTC. It yields the protein CATSREGRYEQYF.

The rearrangement links TRBV7-8 to TRBJ2-1, with TRBD2 matching 8 bases. This CDR3 region has 15 residues. The germline V gene has CDR1 SGHVS and CDR2 FQNEAQ. J was trimmed by 1 base and V by 5 bases; bases with no gene match: 4. The CDR3 protein is CASSLKRGSYNEQFF. The CDR3 nucleotides are TGTGCCAGCAGCCTTAAGCGGGGGTCCTACAATGAGCAGTTCTTC. The full variable domain, its missing parts supplied by reference TRBV7-8 and TRBJ2-1, is GAGVSQSPRYKVAKRGQDVALRCDPISGHVSLFWYQQALGQGPEFLTYFQNEAQLDKSGLPSDRFFAERPEGSVSTLKIQRTQQEDSAVYLCASSLKRGSYNEQFFGPGTRLTVL.

The genes are TRBV4-3 and TRBJ2-1, with D possibly being TRBD2 (6 bases). Germline V gives CDR1 LGHNA, CDR2 YSLEER. The CDR3 has 16 residues. Trimming took off 1 base at V and 4 bases at J, with 14 bases between the two ends. The CDR3 protein is CASSQGVADSYNEQFF. The CDR3 nucleotides read TGCGCCAGCAGCCAAGGGGTAGCGGATTCATACAATGAGCAGTTCTTC.